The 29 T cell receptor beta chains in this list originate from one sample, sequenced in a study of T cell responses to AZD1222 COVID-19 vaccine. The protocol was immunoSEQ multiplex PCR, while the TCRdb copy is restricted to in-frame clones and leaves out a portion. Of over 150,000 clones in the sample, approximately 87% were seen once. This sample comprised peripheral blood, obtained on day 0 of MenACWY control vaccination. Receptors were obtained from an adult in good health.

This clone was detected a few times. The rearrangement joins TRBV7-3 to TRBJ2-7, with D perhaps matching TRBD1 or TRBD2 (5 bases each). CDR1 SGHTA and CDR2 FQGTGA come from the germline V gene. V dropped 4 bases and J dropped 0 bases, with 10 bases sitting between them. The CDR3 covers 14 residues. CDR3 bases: TGTGCCAGCAGCTCCCGGGGCGGCTCCTACGAGCAGTACTTC. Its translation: CASSSRGGSYEQYF.

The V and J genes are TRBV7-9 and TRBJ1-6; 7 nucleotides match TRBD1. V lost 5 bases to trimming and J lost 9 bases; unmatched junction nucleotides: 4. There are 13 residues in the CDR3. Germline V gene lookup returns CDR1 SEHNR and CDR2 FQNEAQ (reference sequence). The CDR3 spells CASSLDRVSPLHF. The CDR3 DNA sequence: TGTGCCAGCAGCCTAGACAGGGTTTCACCCCTCCACTTT. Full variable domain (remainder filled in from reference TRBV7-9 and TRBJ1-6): DTGVSQNPRHKITKRGQNVTFRCDPISEHNRLYWYRQTLGQGPEFLTYFQNEAQLEKSRLLSDRFSAERPKGSFSTLEIQRTEQGDSAMYLCASSLDRVSPLHFGNGTRLTVT.

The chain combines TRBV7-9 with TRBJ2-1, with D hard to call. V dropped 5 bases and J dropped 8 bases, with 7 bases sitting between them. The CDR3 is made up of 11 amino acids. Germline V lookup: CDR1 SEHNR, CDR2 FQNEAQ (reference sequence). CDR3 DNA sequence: TGTGCCAGCAGCGCCTGGGATGAGCAGTTCTTC. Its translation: CASSAWDEQFF.

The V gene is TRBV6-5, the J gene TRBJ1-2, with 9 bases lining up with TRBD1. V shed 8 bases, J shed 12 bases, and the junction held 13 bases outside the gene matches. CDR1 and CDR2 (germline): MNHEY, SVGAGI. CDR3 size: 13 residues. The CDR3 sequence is CASGLAGTGSNTF. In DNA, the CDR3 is TGTGCCAGCGGACTCGCTGGGACAGGGAGTAACACCTTC.

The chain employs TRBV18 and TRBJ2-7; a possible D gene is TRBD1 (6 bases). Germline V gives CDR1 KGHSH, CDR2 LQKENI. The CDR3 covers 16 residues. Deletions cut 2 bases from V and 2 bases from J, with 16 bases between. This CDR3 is CASSPSGQHLPYEQYF. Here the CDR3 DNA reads TGTGCCAGCTCACCAAGCGGACAGCACCTCCCCTACGAGCAGTACTTC.

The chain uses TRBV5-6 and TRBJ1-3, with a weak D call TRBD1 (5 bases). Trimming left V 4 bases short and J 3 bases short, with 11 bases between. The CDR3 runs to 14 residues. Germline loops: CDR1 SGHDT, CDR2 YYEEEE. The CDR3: CASSPPGGGNTIYF. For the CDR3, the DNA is TGTGCCAGCAGCCCACCGGGGGGTGGAAACACCATATATTTT.

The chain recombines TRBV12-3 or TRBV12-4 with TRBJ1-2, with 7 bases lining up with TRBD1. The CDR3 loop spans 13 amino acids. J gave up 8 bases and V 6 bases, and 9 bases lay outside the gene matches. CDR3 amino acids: CASRAGQLAGYTF. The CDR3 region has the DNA TGTGCCAGCAGGGCGGGACAGCTAGCCGGCTACACCTTC.

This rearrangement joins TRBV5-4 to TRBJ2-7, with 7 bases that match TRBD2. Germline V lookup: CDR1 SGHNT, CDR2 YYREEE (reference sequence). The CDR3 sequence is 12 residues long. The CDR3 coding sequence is TGTGCCAGCAGCTTCGGCAGGGAGGGCCGTGTAGTC. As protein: CASSFGREGRVV.

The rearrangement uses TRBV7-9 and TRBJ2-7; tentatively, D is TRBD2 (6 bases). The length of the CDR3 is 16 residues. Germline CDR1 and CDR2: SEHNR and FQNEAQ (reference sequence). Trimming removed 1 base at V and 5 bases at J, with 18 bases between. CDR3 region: CASSLGELKGRNEQYF. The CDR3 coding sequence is TGTGCCAGCAGCTTAGGGGAATTAAAGGGGAGGAACGAGCAGTACTTC.

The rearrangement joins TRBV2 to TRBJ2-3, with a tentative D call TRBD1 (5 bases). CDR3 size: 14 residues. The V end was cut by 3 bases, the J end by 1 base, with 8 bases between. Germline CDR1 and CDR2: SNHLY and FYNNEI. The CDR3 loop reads CASSEGRGTDTQYF. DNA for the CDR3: TGTGCCAGCAGTGAGGGCAGGGGCACAGATACGCAGTATTTT.

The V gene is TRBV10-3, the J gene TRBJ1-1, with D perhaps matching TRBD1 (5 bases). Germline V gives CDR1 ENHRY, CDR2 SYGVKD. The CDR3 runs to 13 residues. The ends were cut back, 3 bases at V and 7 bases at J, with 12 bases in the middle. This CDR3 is CAISDGAGREAFF. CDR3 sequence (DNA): TGTGCCATCAGTGATGGGGCAGGCCGTGAAGCTTTCTTT.

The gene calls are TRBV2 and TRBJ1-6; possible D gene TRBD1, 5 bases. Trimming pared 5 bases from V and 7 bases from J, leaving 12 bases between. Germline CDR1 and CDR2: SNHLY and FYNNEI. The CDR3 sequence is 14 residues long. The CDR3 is CASSFRQGNSPLHF. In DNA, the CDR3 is TGTGCCAGCAGTTTTCGGCAGGGAAATTCACCCCTCCACTTT.

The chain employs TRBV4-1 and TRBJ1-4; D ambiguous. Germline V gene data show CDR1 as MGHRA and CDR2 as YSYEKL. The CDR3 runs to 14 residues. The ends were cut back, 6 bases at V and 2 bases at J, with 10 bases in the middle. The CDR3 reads CASRPTVTNEKLFF. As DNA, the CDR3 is TGCGCCAGCAGACCGACGGTGACTAATGAAAAACTGTTTTTT.

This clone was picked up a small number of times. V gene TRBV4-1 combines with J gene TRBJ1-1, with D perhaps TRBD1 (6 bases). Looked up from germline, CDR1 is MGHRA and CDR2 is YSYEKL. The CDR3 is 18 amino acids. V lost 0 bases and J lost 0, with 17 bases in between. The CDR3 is CASSQDPPGQLLNTEAFF. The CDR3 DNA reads TGCGCCAGCAGCCAAGATCCTCCCGGACAGCTATTGAACACTGAAGCTTTCTTT.

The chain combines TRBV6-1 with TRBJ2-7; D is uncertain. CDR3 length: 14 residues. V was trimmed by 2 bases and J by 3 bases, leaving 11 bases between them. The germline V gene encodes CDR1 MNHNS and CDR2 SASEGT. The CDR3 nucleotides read TGTGCCAGCAGTGAAATGTGGGCGAACTACGAGCAGTACGTC. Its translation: CASSEMWANYEQYV.

The CDR3 sequence is CSASITGGLGGYTF. Here the CDR3 DNA reads TGCAGTGCTAGTATCACAGGGGGTTTGGGTGGCTACACCTTC. The rearrangement uses TRBV20-1 and TRBJ1-2, with TRBD1 matching 8 bases. Trimming removed 3 bases from V and 7 bases from J; junction bases left unmatched: 10. Germline lookup yields CDR1 DFQATT and CDR2 SNEGSKA (reference sequence). This CDR3 is 14 amino acids long.

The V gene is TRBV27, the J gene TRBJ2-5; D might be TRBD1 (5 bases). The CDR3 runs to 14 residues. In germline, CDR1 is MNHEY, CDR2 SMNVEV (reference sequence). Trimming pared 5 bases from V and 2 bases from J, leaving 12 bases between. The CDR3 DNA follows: TGTGCCAGCAGTCCTAGGGCAGGGCAAGAGACCCAGTACTTC. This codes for CASSPRAGQETQYF.

For the CDR3, the DNA is TGTGCCTGGGGGACGGGGTATAATTCACCCCTCCACTTT. It translates to CAWGTGYNSPLHF. The rearrangement joins TRBV30 to TRBJ1-6; possible D gene TRBD1, 5 bases. The CDR3 has 13 amino acids. V was trimmed by 5 bases and J by 4 bases, leaving 9 bases between them. The germline gives CDR1 GTSNPN, CDR2 SVGIG (reference sequence). The variable domain in full, with the rest retrieved from reference TRBV30 and TRBJ1-6, is SQTIHQWPATLVQPVGSPLSLECTVEGTSNPNLYWYRQAAGRGLQLLFYSVGIGQISSEVPQNLSASRPQDRQFILSSKKLLLSDSGFYLCAWGTGYNSPLHFGNGTRLTVT.

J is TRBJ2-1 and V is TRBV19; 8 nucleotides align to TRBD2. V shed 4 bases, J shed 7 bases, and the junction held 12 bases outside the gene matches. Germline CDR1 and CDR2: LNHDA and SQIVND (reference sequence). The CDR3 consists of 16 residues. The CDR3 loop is CASSSPSGSFWNEQFF. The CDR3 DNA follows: TGTGCCAGTAGTAGCCCTAGCGGGTCCTTTTGGAATGAGCAGTTCTTC. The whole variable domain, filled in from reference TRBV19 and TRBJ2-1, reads DGGITQSPKYLFRKEGQNVTLSCEQNLNHDAMYWYRQDPGQGLRLIYYSQIVNDFQKGDIAEGYSVSREKKESFPLTVTSAQKNPTAFYLCASSSPSGSFWNEQFFGPGTRLTVL.

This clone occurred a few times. CDR3 loop: CASSLGGTSAQYV. In DNA, the CDR3 is TGCGCCAGCAGCTTGGGGGGCACTAGCGCACAGTACGTC. This rearrangement joins TRBV5-1 to TRBJ2-7; 7 nucleotides match TRBD2. V shed 0 bases, J shed 10 bases, and the junction held 7 bases outside the gene matches. Germline V gene sequence: CDR1 SGHRS, CDR2 YFSETQ. The CDR3 has 13 residues.

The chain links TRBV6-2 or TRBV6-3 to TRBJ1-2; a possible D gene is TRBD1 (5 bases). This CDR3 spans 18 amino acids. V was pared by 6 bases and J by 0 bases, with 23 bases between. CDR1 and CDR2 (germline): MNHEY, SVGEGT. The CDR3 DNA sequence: TGTGCCAGCAGCGGATTGATGGGGCTAGGTTCTTCTAACTATGGCTACACCTTC. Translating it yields CASSGLMGLGSSNYGYTF.

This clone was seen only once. CDR3 sequence (DNA): TGTGCCAGCAGTTGGGGACTTATCTCCAACACTGAAGCTTTCTTT. It codes for CASSWGLISNTEAFF. This chain connects TRBV27 to TRBJ1-1, with a possible D match to TRBD1 (5 bases). The CDR3 totals 15 residues. Trimming removed 4 bases at V and 2 bases at J, with 14 bases between. The germline V gene has CDR1 MNHEY and CDR2 SMNVEV (reference sequence).

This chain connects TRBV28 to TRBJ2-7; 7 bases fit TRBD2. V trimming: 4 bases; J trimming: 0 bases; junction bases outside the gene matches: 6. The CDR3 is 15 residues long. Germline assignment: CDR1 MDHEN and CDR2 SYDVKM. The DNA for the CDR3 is TGTGCCAGCAGTTCTGGGGCTAGCGGCTCCTACGAGCAGTACTTC. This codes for CASSSGASGSYEQYF. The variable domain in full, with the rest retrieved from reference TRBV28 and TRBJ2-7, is DVKVTQSSRYLVKRTGEKVFLECVQDMDHENMFWYRQDPGLGLRLIYFSYDVKMKEKGDIPEGYSVSREKKERFSLILESASTNQTSMYLCASSSGASGSYEQYFGPGTRLTVT.

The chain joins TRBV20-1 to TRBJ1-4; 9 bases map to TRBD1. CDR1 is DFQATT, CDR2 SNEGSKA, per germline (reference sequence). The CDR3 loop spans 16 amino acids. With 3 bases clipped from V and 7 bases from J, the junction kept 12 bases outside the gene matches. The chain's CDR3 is CSASPGQGDRSEKLFF. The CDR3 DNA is TGCAGTGCTAGTCCGGGACAGGGCGATCGCAGTGAAAAACTGTTTTTT.

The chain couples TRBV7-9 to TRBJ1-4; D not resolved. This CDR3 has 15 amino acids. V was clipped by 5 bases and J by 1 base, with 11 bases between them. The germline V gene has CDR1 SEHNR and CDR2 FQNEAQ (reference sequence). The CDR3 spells CASSANLGTNEKLFF. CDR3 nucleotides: TGTGCCAGCAGCGCAAATTTAGGAACTAATGAAAAACTGTTTTTT.

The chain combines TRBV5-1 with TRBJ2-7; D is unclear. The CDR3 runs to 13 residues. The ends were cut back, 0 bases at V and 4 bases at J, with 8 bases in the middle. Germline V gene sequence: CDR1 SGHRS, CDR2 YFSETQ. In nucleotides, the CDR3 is TGCGCCAGCAGCTTGGGTCCCCCATACGAGCAGTACGTC. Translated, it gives CASSLGPPYEQYV.

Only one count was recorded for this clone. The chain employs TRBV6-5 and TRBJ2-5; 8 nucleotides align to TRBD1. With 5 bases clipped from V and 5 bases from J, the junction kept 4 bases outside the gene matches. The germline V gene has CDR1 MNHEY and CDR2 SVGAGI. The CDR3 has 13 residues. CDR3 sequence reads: CASSRQGSETQYF. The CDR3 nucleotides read TGTGCCAGCAGTCGACAGGGGTCGGAGACCCAGTACTTC.

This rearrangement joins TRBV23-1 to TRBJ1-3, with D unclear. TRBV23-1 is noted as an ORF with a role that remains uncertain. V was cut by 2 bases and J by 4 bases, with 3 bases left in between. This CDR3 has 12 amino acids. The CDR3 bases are TGCGCCAGCAGTCAAAGAGGAAACACCATATATTTT. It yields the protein CASSQRGNTIYF.

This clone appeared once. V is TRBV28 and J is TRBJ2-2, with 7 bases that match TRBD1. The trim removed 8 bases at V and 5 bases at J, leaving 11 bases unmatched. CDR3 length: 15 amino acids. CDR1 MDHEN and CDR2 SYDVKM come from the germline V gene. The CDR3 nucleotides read TGTGCCAGCCGGCCCGGGGACAGAGGGACCGGGGAGCTGTTTTTT. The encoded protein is CASRPGDRGTGELFF.